Listed below are T cell receptor beta chains from one sample, sequenced in a study of response to subunit inactivated influenza vaccine. In TCRdb, the RT-PCR reads were re-called with MiXCR into one record per CDR3 protein. The table records 500,000 to 600,000 distinct CDR3 sequences, over 10% of them present only once. The sample here was PBMCs from blood, taken more than 35 days after vaccination. These receptors all stem from a man between 45 and 60 years old who received an inactivated influenza vaccine. The CDR3 runs from the conserved cysteine through the conserved F or W. Each record gives: V gene, J gene, D gene, clone size, CDR3 DNA, CDR3 protein. A D gene is named only where the DNA matches it firmly. Size tells how often a clone was seen (once, few, many) or the class of an expanded clone, and some rows leave it out.

>TRBV12-3/TRBV12-4|TRBJ2-4|TRBD1|.
TGTGCCAGCAGTTTACCAGGGGGCGGGTACATTCAGTACTTC
CASSLPGGGYIQYF
>TRBV5-1|TRBJ2-7|.|few
TGCGCCAGCAGCCTGGGGGACAACTACGAGCAGTACTTC
CASSLGDNYEQYF
>TRBV7-3|TRBJ2-3|TRBD2|few
TGTGCCAGCAGCCGGACCGGGACTAGCGGGAGGGCCAGAGATACGCAGTATTTT
CASSRTGTSGRARDTQYF
>TRBV7-9|TRBJ1-3|.|.
TGTGCCAGCAGCTTAGCTCGGGGCTCTGGAAACACCATATATTTT
CASSLARGSGNTIYF
>TRBV4-3|TRBJ1-2|.|many
TGCGCCAGCAGCCAAGATGCTCAGTTTAATAACTATGGCTACACCTTC
CASSQDAQFNNYGYTF
>TRBV5-1|TRBJ1-2|.|few
TGCGCCAGCAGCTTGAATCCGGGGGCGGCGGATGGCTACACCTTC
CASSLNPGAADGYTF
>TRBV5-1|TRBJ2-7|TRBD1|.
TGCGCCAGCAGCAGCTTGGCATGGGACAGGGCCTACGAGCAGTACTTC
CASSSLAWDRAYEQYF
>TRBV12-3/TRBV12-4|TRBJ1-2|TRBD1|.
TGTGCCAGCAGTGATACAGGGGGCGAATCTTCCAGTGGCTACACCTTC
CASSDTGGESSSGYTF
>TRBV6-5|TRBJ2-1|TRBD2|.
TGTGCCAGCAGTTACGGGACTAGCGGGGCGGGTGAGCAGTTCTTC
CASSYGTSGAGEQFF
>TRBV29-1|TRBJ2-3|TRBD2|few
TGCAGCGCCGCGGGGGGGCGGGCAGATACGCAGTATTTT
CSAAGGRADTQYF
>TRBV4-3|TRBJ2-3|TRBD2|few
TGCGCCAGCAGCCAAGATACAAAGCGGGGGGGCCGAACAGATACGCAGTATTTT
CASSQDTKRGGRTDTQYF
>TRBV5-5|TRBJ2-1|TRBD2|many
TGTGCCAGCAGCTTGATAGCGGGAAAGCATGAGCAGTTCTTC
CASSLIAGKHEQFF
>TRBV5-1|TRBJ1-2|.|.
TGCGCCAGCAGCGGAGGACCCACCGGGGACTATGGCTACACCTTC
CASSGGPTGDYGYTF
>TRBV29-1|TRBJ2-1|TRBD2|many
TGCAGCGTTGAAAGTCGATTAGCGGGAGGGCCCGGTGAGCAGTTCTTC
CSVESRLAGGPGEQFF
>TRBV6-2/TRBV6-3|TRBJ1-6|.|few
TGTGCCAGCAGTTACAGGGGGAGCGATTCACCCCTCCACTTT
CASSYRGSDSPLHF
>TRBV6-2/TRBV6-3|TRBJ2-1|TRBD2|few
TGTGCCAGCAGTTACCCGACTAGCGGGAGTACTGAGCAGTTCTTC
CASSYPTSGSTEQFF
>TRBV25-1|TRBJ2-5|TRBD2|.
TGTGCCAGCAGTGAGTCCGGGACTAGCGGGAGTGGGACCCAGTACTTC
CASSESGTSGSGTQYF
>TRBV12-3/TRBV12-4|TRBJ2-3|.|few
TGTGCCAGCAGTTTAGGTCCCCTGCTCGAGGGCAATACGCAGTATTTT
CASSLGPLLEGNTQYF
>TRBV7-9|TRBJ1-2|.|few
TGTGCCAGCACCAAAAATTATGGCTACACCTTC
CASTKNYGYTF
>TRBV6-5|TRBJ2-6|.|.
TGTGCCAGCAGTTACTCGATTCCGGGTCCAGGGGCCAACGTCCTGACTTTC
CASSYSIPGPGANVLTF
>TRBV20-1|TRBJ2-1|.|few
TGCAGTGCCAGGGACGTCTTAAATAATGAGCAGTTCTTC
CSARDVLNNEQFF
>TRBV20-1|TRBJ2-3|TRBD2|few
TGCAGTGCTAGAGAGGGACTAGCGGGGGTAGATACGCAGTATTTT
CSAREGLAGVDTQYF
>TRBV5-1|TRBJ1-2|TRBD1|.
TGCGCCAGCAGCTTGACCTTAAAAAACAGGGGGGCGGATGGCTACACCTTC
CASSLTLKNRGADGYTF
>TRBV20-1|TRBJ1-6|TRBD1|.
TGCAGTGCTAGAGACTCGAGCAGGGGGCAATCACCCCTCCACTTT
CSARDSSRGQSPLHF
>TRBV20-1|TRBJ2-3|.|.
TGCAGTGCTAAAGGCCCCGGGGTCGCAGATACGCAGTATTTT
CSAKGPGVADTQYF
>TRBV24-1|TRBJ2-1|TRBD2|.
TGTGCCACCGAAAGCGGGAGGCCCTCCTACAATGAGCAGTTCTTC
CATESGRPSYNEQFF
>TRBV19|TRBJ1-2|.|.
TGTGCCAGTAGTATTCAGGCTTATGGCTACACCTTC
CASSIQAYGYTF
>TRBV7-9|TRBJ2-6|TRBD1|few
TGTGCCGCCGAGGACAGGGGGTCTGGGGCCAACGTCCTGACTTTC
CAAEDRGSGANVLTF
>TRBV12-3/TRBV12-4|TRBJ2-1|TRBD2|few
TGTGCCAGCAGTTTCATCGGAGCGGGAGAGAATGAGCAGTTCTTC
CASSFIGAGENEQFF
>TRBV5-6|TRBJ2-7|TRBD1|.
TGTGCCAGCAGCGACGGGGACAGGGAAAGTTACGAGCAGTACTTC
CASSDGDRESYEQYF
>TRBV7-2|TRBJ2-5|.|.
TGTGCCAGAAGCTTAACGAGGACGGCCCCAGTGGCCCAGTACTTC
CARSLTRTAPVAQYF
>TRBV12-3/TRBV12-4|TRBJ2-1|.|many
TGTGCCAGCAGTTGGGGCAGGGGTGACTACAATGAGCAGTTCTTC
CASSWGRGDYNEQFF
>TRBV20-1|TRBJ1-3|.|few
TGCAGTGCTAGAGACACGGACCCTCGTGGCACCATATATTTT
CSARDTDPRGTIYF
>TRBV20-1|TRBJ2-7|TRBD1|.
TGCAGTGCTAGTAGGCAGGGGGCTGGCGGCGAGCAGTACTTC
CSASRQGAGGEQYF
>TRBV7-2|TRBJ2-2|TRBD2|many
TGTGCCAGCAGCCCTCGGACTAGCGGGAACACCGGGGAGCTGTTTTTT
CASSPRTSGNTGELFF
>TRBV7-2|TRBJ2-7|.|few
TGTGCCAGCAGCACGGGTCAGACCTCCTACGAGCAGTACTTC
CASSTGQTSYEQYF
>TRBV7-8|TRBJ2-2|TRBD2|.
TGTGCCAGCACCCCGGGAGGGGCGAACACCGGGGAGCTGTTTTTT
CASTPGGANTGELFF
>TRBV10-3|TRBJ1-2|TRBD1|few
TGTGCCATCCGGGGACAGACCCGGCGGGATGGCTACACCTTC
CAIRGQTRRDGYTF
>TRBV7-9|TRBJ2-6|.|few
TGTGCCAGCAGCTTACCAGGCTCTGGGGCCAACGTCCTGACTTTC
CASSLPGSGANVLTF
>TRBV5-6|TRBJ2-5|.|.
TGTGCCAGCAGCCAGGGACCCGGAGAGACCCAGTACTTC
CASSQGPGETQYF
>TRBV4-2|TRBJ1-3|.|many
TGTGCCAGCAGCCCGCGTGGGGGAAACACCATATATTTT
CASSPRGGNTIYF
>TRBV7-9|TRBJ1-1|.|few
TGTGCCAGCAGCTTAGCTAGTGGGCAGGGCGTGAGAGCTTTCTTT
CASSLASGQGVRAFF
>TRBV5-5|TRBJ2-1|TRBD1|many
TGTGCCAGCAGCAACCGAGGGACAGGAGTCAATGAGCAGTTCTTC
CASSNRGTGVNEQFF
>TRBV7-2|TRBJ1-2|.|few
TGTGCCAGCAGCTTAGGTCTAGGGGACTATGGCTACACCTTC
CASSLGLGDYGYTF
>TRBV10-1|TRBJ1-2|.|few
TGCGCCAGCAGTGAGTGGGAGAGCTATGGCTACACCTTC
CASSEWESYGYTF
>TRBV7-9|TRBJ2-7|.|many
TGTGCCAGCAGTGGGGCGAACTACGAGCAGTACTTC
CASSGANYEQYF
>TRBV2|TRBJ1-1|.|few
TGTGCCAGCAGTGATTTGGCCAGGAACACTGAAGCTTTCTTT
CASSDLARNTEAFF
>TRBV7-2|TRBJ2-2|TRBD2|few
TGTGCCAGCAGCTTAGTCGGGAGGGCCGCCGGGGAGCTGTTTTTT
CASSLVGRAAGELFF
>TRBV9|TRBJ2-3|TRBD2|few
TGTGCCAGCAGCGTAACTTCTAGCGGGGTCCTCACAGATACGCAGTATTTT
CASSVTSSGVLTDTQYF
>TRBV10-3|TRBJ2-2|.|.
TGTGCCATCAGGGACAGCACCGGGGAGCTGTTTTTT
CAIRDSTGELFF
>TRBV18|TRBJ2-3|.|few
TGTGCCAGCTCACCTCAGAACACCCCAGATACGCAGTATTTT
CASSPQNTPDTQYF